Listed here are 27 T cell receptor beta chains from one sample, sequenced in a study of T cell responses to AZD1222 COVID-19 vaccine. Produced via immunoSEQ multiplex PCR; TCRdb's table is partial and in-frame only. The table includes about 140,000 clones, about 92% detected once. The sample consisted of peripheral blood, taken on day 0 of AZD1222 vaccination. The receptors shown here come from an adult in good health.

The J gene is TRBJ2-5, the V gene TRBV14, with unresolved D. The CDR3 runs 17 residues. Trimming pared 4 bases from V and 5 bases from J, leaving 23 bases between. In germline, CDR1 is SGHDN, CDR2 FVKESK. CDR3 coding DNA: TGTGCCAGCAGCCCCCGACGGTTTAGCTTGATAGGGGAGACCCAGTACTTC. This encodes CASSPRRFSLIGETQYF. Drawing the rest from reference TRBV14 and TRBJ2-5, the complete variable domain is EAGVTQFPSHSVIEKGQTVTLRCDPISGHDNLYWYRRVMGKEIKFLLHFVKESKQDESGMPNNRFLAERTGGTYSTLKVQPAELEDSGVYFCASSPRRFSLIGETQYFGPGTRLLVL.

This sequence joins TRBV18 and TRBJ1-2; a possible D gene is TRBD1 (5 bases). The CDR3 totals 14 residues. CDR1 is KGHSH, CDR2 LQKENI, per germline. V shed 2 bases and J shed 5 bases, with 12 bases lying between them. The CDR3 reads CASSPTPDSYGYTF. CDR3 nucleotides: TGTGCCAGCTCACCAACTCCTGACAGTTATGGCTACACCTTC.

The J gene is TRBJ2-4, the V gene TRBV4-1; 10 nucleotides match TRBD1. Germline CDR1 and CDR2: MGHRA and YSYEKL. This CDR3 contains 19 residues. Losses at the gene ends were 3 bases for V and 0 bases for J; bases not matched to a gene: 11. The DNA for the CDR3 is TGCGCCAGCAGCCACGGACCGGGACAGGGGTTCCTAGCCAAAAACATTCAGTACTTC. It codes for CASSHGPGQGFLAKNIQYF.

This clone was detected only once. The chain links TRBV4-2 to TRBJ2-2; TRBD2 matches 10 bases. Trimming removed 0 bases from V and 5 bases from J; junction bases left unmatched: 3. Germline CDR1 is LGHNA and CDR2 is YNFKEQ. The CDR3 consists of 16 residues. The CDR3 protein is CASSQEGAGGTGELFF. CDR3 nucleotides: TGTGCCAGCAGCCAAGAAGGAGCGGGAGGGACCGGGGAGCTGTTTTTT.

This chain joins TRBV18 and TRBJ2-1; D unclear. Germline V gene sequence: CDR1 KGHSH, CDR2 LQKENI. The CDR3 length is 13 residues. V was cut by 0 bases and J by 5 bases, with 5 bases left in between. The CDR3 DNA follows: TGTGCCAGCTCACCACCGGGAAACAATGAGCAGTTCTTC. Encoded protein: CASSPPGNNEQFF.

CDR3 coding DNA: TGTGCCAGCAGTTTACGGGCAGCCCCCGGCTCTGGGGCCAACGTCCTGACTTTC. The encoded protein is CASSLRAAPGSGANVLTF. The V gene is TRBV27, the J gene TRBJ2-6; no firm D call. Germline CDR1 and CDR2: MNHEY and SMNVEV (reference sequence). This CDR3 has 18 residues. The germline V and J ends were trimmed by 2 bases and 0 bases, with 14 bases remaining between them.

The rearrangement uses TRBV18 and TRBJ2-1; 11 bases align to TRBD2. CDR1 and CDR2 from the germline V gene are KGHSH and LQKENI. J was trimmed by 6 bases and V by 6 bases; bases with no gene match: 10. This CDR3 is 16 amino acids long. The CDR3 nucleotides read TGTGCCAGCTCGCATACACTAGCGGGAGTCCGCAATGAGCAGTTCTTC. Protein: CASSHTLAGVRNEQFF.

The CDR3 bases are TGTGCCATCAGGAGCGGGACAGGGAGTACTGAAGCTTTCTTT. It yields the protein CAIRSGTGSTEAFF. V and J are TRBV10-3 and TRBJ1-1; TRBD1 agrees at 9 bases. The CDR3 is 14 amino acids. V shed 6 bases and J 5 bases; nucleotides not matched to a gene: 7. Germline V gene data show CDR1 as ENHRY and CDR2 as SYGVKD.

V usage is TRBV6-5 and J usage is TRBJ1-1, with D unresolved. V lost 2 bases and J lost 5, with 12 bases in between. CDR1 and CDR2 from the germline V gene are MNHEY and SVGAGI. CDR3 length: 14 amino acids. The CDR3, as DNA: TGTGCCAGCAGTTACCGGGGAGAAAGGACTGAAGCTTTCTTT. This gives the protein CASSYRGERTEAFF.

The chain couples TRBV3-1 (or the pseudogene TRBV3-2) to TRBJ2-7; either TRBD1 or TRBD2 may fit D (5 bases each). V was trimmed by 3 bases and J by 5 bases, leaving 17 bases between them. The germline V gene encodes CDR1 LGHDT and CDR2 YNNKEL (reference sequence). The CDR3 consists of 15 residues. CDR3 sequence reads: CASSQGHQGRNEQYF. CDR3 coding DNA: TGTGCCAGCAGCCAGGGTCACCAGGGACGGAACGAGCAGTACTTC.

The chain joins TRBV7-9 to TRBJ2-7; TRBD2 matches at 7 bases. The germline CDR1 and CDR2 sequences are SEHNR and FQNEAQ (reference sequence). The CDR3 consists of 15 residues. V lost 5 bases to trimming and J lost 2 bases; unmatched junction nucleotides: 9. The CDR3 nucleotides are TGTGCCAGCAGCCCGCTGAGTGGGGGGGCCTACGAGCAGTACTTC. Residues: CASSPLSGGAYEQYF. Full variable domain (remainder filled in from reference TRBV7-9 and TRBJ2-7): DTGVSQNPRHKITKRGQNVTFRCDPISEHNRLYWYRQTLGQGPEFLTYFQNEAQLEKSRLLSDRFSAERPKGSFSTLEIQRTEQGDSAMYLCASSPLSGGAYEQYFGPGTRLTVT.

The genes are TRBV5-4 and TRBJ2-7; 8 bases align to TRBD1. V shed 0 bases, J shed 1 base, and the junction held 6 bases outside the gene matches. Germline loops: CDR1 SGHNT, CDR2 YYREEE (reference sequence). The CDR3 covers 16 residues. CDR3 protein: CASSLGVQGASYEQYF. The CDR3 DNA sequence: TGTGCCAGCAGCTTGGGGGTGCAGGGGGCATCCTACGAGCAGTACTTC.

CDR3 sequence: CASSGTGGGLQPQHF. CDR3 sequence (DNA): TGTGCCAGCAGCGGGACAGGGGGCGGTTTGCAGCCCCAGCATTTT. The rearrangement joins TRBV2 to TRBJ1-5; 12 nucleotides match TRBD1. The CDR3 extends over 15 amino acids. The J segment lost 7 bases and the V segment lost 6 bases, leaving 7 bases of the junction unmatched. Germline V gene data show CDR1 as SNHLY and CDR2 as FYNNEI.

V gene TRBV11-2 combines with J gene TRBJ2-2, with 12 bases matching TRBD2. Germline lookup yields CDR1 SGHAT and CDR2 FQNNGV. The CDR3 is 19 residues long. The ends lost 8 bases at V and 0 bases at J; junction bases unmatched: 13. The CDR3 reads CASHRGPTSGRTNTGELFF. The CDR3 nucleotides are TGTGCCAGCCACCGGGGGCCGACTAGCGGGAGAACGAACACCGGGGAGCTGTTTTTT.

In this sample, this clone turned up once. The rearrangement joins TRBV18 to TRBJ1-2; the match to TRBD1 covers 8 bases. With 5 bases clipped from V and 8 bases from J, the junction kept 13 bases outside the gene matches. CDR3 size: 15 residues. In germline, CDR1 is KGHSH, CDR2 LQKENI. CDR3 DNA sequence: TGTGCCAGCTCAACAACCCCGACAGGGGAGGGCGGCTACACCTTC. The encoded protein is CASSTTPTGEGGYTF.

The chain carries TRBV5-4 and TRBJ2-1; D is undetermined. CDR1 is SGHNT and CDR2 is YYREEE in the germline V gene (reference sequence). V lost 3 bases and J 9 bases, leaving 13 bases between the germline ends. The CDR3 runs 13 residues. In DNA, the CDR3 is TGTGCCAGCAGCTCAGTCCCCGCCTTTGAGCAGTTCTTC. Protein product: CASSSVPAFEQFF.

This chain joins TRBV7-6 and TRBJ2-7; 7 nucleotides match TRBD2. The CDR3 is made up of 13 amino acids. The ends lost 6 bases at V and 7 bases at J; junction bases unmatched: 9. Germline CDR1 SGHVS, CDR2 FNYEAQ. The CDR3 DNA sequence: TGTGCCAGCAGTCCCGTAATGGGGGGGGAGCAGTACTTC. As protein: CASSPVMGGEQYF. Variable domain in full (rest from reference TRBV7-6 and TRBJ2-7): GAGVSQSPRYKVTKRGQDVALRCDPISGHVSLYWYRQALGQGPEFLTYFNYEAQQDKSGLPNDRFSAERPEGSISTLTIQRTEQRDSAMYRCASSPVMGGEQYFGPGTRLTVT.

The chain is built from TRBV4-1 and TRBJ1-4; D is undetermined. This CDR3 spans 13 amino acids. With 1 base removed from V and 7 bases from J, the gap between germline ends came to 7 bases. Germline V CDR1 and CDR2: MGHRA, YSYEKL. The CDR3 loop reads CASSQAGPEKLFF. CDR3 nucleotides: TGCGCCAGCAGCCAAGCGGGTCCTGAAAAACTGTTTTTT.

This chain uses TRBV7-2 with TRBJ2-7; 11 bases align to TRBD2. This CDR3 region has 16 residues. V trimming: 5 bases; J trimming: 3 bases; junction bases outside the gene matches: 9. Per germline, CDR1 SGHTA and CDR2 FQGNSA. CDR3: CASSLPGTSGLYEQYF. The DNA for the CDR3 is TGTGCCAGCAGCCTCCCAGGGACTAGCGGCCTCTACGAGCAGTACTTC.

A single count supports this clone. The rearrangement uses TRBV19 and TRBJ1-5; 8 bases map to TRBD1. This CDR3 is 14 amino acids long. Losses at the gene ends were 7 bases for V and 5 bases for J; bases not matched to a gene: 7. Germline CDR1 LNHDA, CDR2 SQIVND (reference sequence). The CDR3 is CASNHRGLDQPQHF. CDR3 in DNA: TGTGCCAGTAATCACAGGGGGTTAGATCAGCCCCAGCATTTT.

This clone was recorded once. The rearrangement joins TRBV23-1 to TRBJ1-1, with 7 bases lining up with TRBD1. TRBV23-1 falls under the ORF class, with uncertain function. Losses at the gene ends were 2 bases for V and 3 bases for J; bases not matched to a gene: 15. The CDR3 consists of 18 residues. For the CDR3, the DNA is TGCGCCAGCAGTCAACGGGGACAGAACCCCTCATGGGACACTGAAGCTTTCTTT. Its translation is CASSQRGQNPSWDTEAFF.

The chain combines TRBV7-8 with TRBJ1-5, with D possibly TRBD1 on 5 matching bases. V lost 2 bases and J lost 6, with 14 bases in between. Germline V gene data show CDR1 as SGHVS and CDR2 as FQNEAQ. The CDR3 covers 15 residues. In DNA form, the CDR3 reads TGTGCCAGCAGCTTATTGCAGGGACCCGCTCAGCCCCAGCATTTT. It is translated as CASSLLQGPAQPQHF.

J is TRBJ1-3 and V is TRBV11-3, with 7 bases matching TRBD1. Trimming cost V 5 bases and J 3 bases; bases outside gene matches: 19. Germline V CDR1 and CDR2: SGHNT, YENEEA. CDR3 length: 19 amino acids. CDR3 sequence (DNA): TGTGCCAGCAGCCCAGGACAGGCCGACCGAAATCACCTTGGAAACACCATATATTTT. Translating gives CASSPGQADRNHLGNTIYF.

The V call is TRBV4-2, the J call TRBJ2-2; 8 bases map to TRBD1. Trimming removed 1 base from V and 4 bases from J; junction bases left unmatched: 5. The CDR3 is made up of 16 amino acids. Germline CDR1 reads LGHNA; CDR2 reads YNFKEQ. CDR3 loop: CASSQAGGVSTGELFF. The CDR3 nucleotides read TGTGCCAGCAGCCAAGCAGGGGGCGTAAGCACCGGGGAGCTGTTTTTT.

This chain uses TRBV6-5 with TRBJ2-7, with TRBD1 matching 9 bases. Germline trimming cut 0 bases from V and 0 bases from J; bases unmatched to any gene: 3. Looked up from germline, CDR1 is MNHEY and CDR2 is SVGAGI. CDR3 length: 16 residues. CDR3 residues: CASSYSGQGPSYEQYF. DNA of the CDR3: TGTGCCAGCAGTTACTCTGGACAGGGGCCCTCCTACGAGCAGTACTTC.

V and J are TRBV19 and TRBJ1-2; weak D call: TRBD1 (5 bases). The germline CDR1 and CDR2 sequences are LNHDA and SQIVND (reference sequence). The CDR3 has 14 residues. V lost 7 bases to trimming and J lost 7 bases, with 19 bases between them. The CDR3 here is CASTPGRPVIGYTF. The CDR3, as DNA: TGTGCCAGTACCCCGGGACGGCCGGTTATTGGCTACACCTTC.

The chain employs TRBV19 and TRBJ2-5; D possibly corresponds to TRBD2 (5 bases). Trimming removed 2 bases at V and 0 bases at J, with 13 bases between. CDR3 size: 16 residues. Per germline, CDR1 LNHDA and CDR2 SQIVND (reference sequence). The CDR3 DNA reads as TGTGCCAGTAGTATATTACTCGCGGGCAACCAAGAGACCCAGTACTTC. It is translated as CASSILLAGNQETQYF.